This T cell receptor beta chain is from a study of T cell changes during pregnancy in multiple sclerosis. Germline loops: CDR1 MNHNS, CDR2 SASEGT. Trimming left V 2 bases short and J 5 bases short, with 18 bases between. This CDR3 is built from 16 residues. Assay: immunoSEQ multiplex PCR; the TCRdb copy retains only in-frame clones and omits some. The table has about 36,000 clones, roughly 92% seen once. Sample: PBMCs (not recorded whether the cells were cultured). This TCR was recovered from a female donor with multiple sclerosis, enrolled in a pregnancy study. The J gene is TRBJ1-1, the V gene TRBV6-1; no definite D call. CDR3 region: CASSEFGRLAVTEAFF. CDR3 in DNA: TGTGCCAGCAGTGAATTCGGACGGCTGGCGGTGACTGAAGCTTTCTTT.